These T cell receptor beta chains were read from a single sample in a study of shared clonotypes between healthy human individuals. Method: immunoSEQ multiplex PCR; TCRdb's copy keeps in-frame clones and lacks some. Altogether about 1 million clones are present, around 75% being singletons, with the ten largest covering approximately 1.5%. Material for sequencing was memory CD4+ T cells sorted from blood. The receptors stem from a man aged 18 to 30 in good health. CDR3s include the opening cysteine and the closing phenylalanine or tryptophan. The D gene is left open where the match is weak. Some rows have no size entry. The others give once, few or many, or a class for an expanded clone.

V gene	J gene	clone size	D gene	CDR3 protein	CDR3 DNA
TRBV30	TRBJ1-6	.	TRBD1	CAWRYRQGNSPLHF	TGTGCCTGGAGGTACCGACAGGGGAATTCACCCCTCCACTTT
TRBV6-4	TRBJ2-4	.	.	CASIGFSRRIAHF	TGTGCCAGCATCGGGTTTTCTAGGAGGATTGCTCACTTC
TRBV30	TRBJ2-1	.	.	CAWSPGIVNEQFF	TGTGCCTGGAGTCCTGGGATAGTCAATGAGCAGTTCTTC
TRBV5-6	TRBJ2-3	.	.	CASSLRSFRTDTQYF	TGTGCCAGCAGCTTACGGTCCTTCCGCACAGATACGCAGTATTTT
TRBV19	TRBJ1-6	.	.	CASRDGVRLSPLHF	TGTGCCAGTAGGGACGGGGTGCGGTTATCACCCCTCCACTTT
TRBV30	TRBJ1-6	once	.	CAWSGLMGNSPLHF	TGTGCCTGGAGTGGTCTAATGGGGAATTCACCCCTCCACTTT
TRBV5-1	TRBJ1-2	.	TRBD1	CASSFVGTGRIGYTF	TGCGCCAGCAGCTTTGTGGGGACAGGGAGGATTGGCTACACCTTC
TRBV11-2	TRBJ2-7	few	.	CATGRAGISYEQYF	TGTGCCACCGGCCGGGCAGGTATCTCCTACGAGCAGTACTTC
TRBV10-1	TRBJ1-6	.	.	CASSRGTVNSPLHF	TGCGCCAGCAGTAGAGGGACGGTAAATTCACCCCTCCACTTT
TRBV27	TRBJ1-4	.	.	CASSLSGRPFVGKLFF	TGTGCCAGCAGTTTATCCGGGAGGCCGTTCGTTGGAAAACTGTTTTTT
TRBV7-8	TRBJ2-7	.	.	CASSLYGVGYYEQYF	TGTGCCAGCAGCTTGTATGGGGTGGGATACTACGAGCAGTACTTC
TRBV14	TRBJ2-5	.	.	CASSPRSAVTIQETQYF	TGTGCCAGCAGCCCCCGGTCCGCGGTCACGATTCAAGAGACCCAGTACTTC
TRBV9	TRBJ2-2	.	TRBD1	CASSPQGGGGELFF	TGTGCCAGCAGCCCACAGGGGGGCGGCGGGGAGCTGTTTTTT
TRBV2	TRBJ2-3	.	.	CASSEAQWLDTQYF	TGTGCCAGCAGTGAGGCACAATGGTTAGATACGCAGTATTTT
TRBV6-1	TRBJ1-5	few	TRBD1	CASNPTGGNNQPQHF	TGTGCCAGCAACCCGACAGGGGGAAACAATCAGCCCCAGCATTTT
TRBV7-2	TRBJ2-7	.	TRBD2	CASSLGLAGAYEQYF	TGTGCCAGCAGCTTAGGGCTAGCGGGAGCATACGAGCAGTACTTC
TRBV19	TRBJ2-7	few	.	CASSIQPGTPYEQYF	TGTGCCAGTAGTATTCAACCAGGGACGCCCTACGAGCAGTACTTC
TRBV9	TRBJ2-1	few	.	CASSVARDRSEQFF	TGTGCCAGCAGCGTAGCTCGAGATCGCAGTGAGCAGTTCTTC
TRBV28	TRBJ2-7	.	TRBD2	CASSWTSQHEQYF	TGTGCCAGCAGCTGGACTAGCCAACACGAGCAGTACTTC
TRBV28	TRBJ2-3	.	.	CATSAFQGGYF	TGTGCCACTTCGGCCTTCCAGGGAGGGTATTTT
TRBV15	TRBJ2-3	.	.	CATSRDRADTQYF	TGTGCCACCAGCAGAGATCGGGCCGATACGCAGTATTTT
TRBV7-9	TRBJ2-3	.	.	CASSLEGTVTDTQYF	TGTGCCAGCAGCTTAGAAGGGACTGTCACAGATACGCAGTATTTT
TRBV18	TRBJ2-7	few	TRBD1	CASSPGTGVTSEQYF	TGTGCCAGCTCACCCGGAACAGGGGTTACATCCGAGCAGTACTTC
TRBV7-2	TRBJ2-7	.	.	CASSLAQGYYEQYF	TGTGCCAGCAGCTTAGCGCAGGGCTACTACGAGCAGTACTTC
TRBV13	TRBJ2-7	.	.	CASSIGPLSSYEQYF	TGTGCCAGCAGCATTGGACCGTTGAGCTCCTACGAGCAGTACTTC
TRBV5-6	TRBJ1-2	.	.	CASSLAVANYGYTF	TGTGCCAGCAGCTTGGCAGTAGCTAACTATGGCTACACCTTC
TRBV19	TRBJ2-1	.	.	CASSIGDTGLVGKNEQFF	TGTGCCAGTAGTATAGGAGACACAGGGTTAGTAGGCAAGAATGAGCAGTTCTTC
TRBV9	TRBJ2-7	.	.	CASSAYDSTSSYEQYF	TGTGCCAGCAGCGCTTACGATTCGACTAGCTCCTACGAGCAGTACTTC
TRBV5-1	TRBJ2-5	once	TRBD1	CASSKTGSGWETQYF	TGCGCCAGCAGCAAGACAGGGTCGGGGTGGGAGACCCAGTACTTC
TRBV10-3	TRBJ1-2	.	TRBD1	CAARLTGILGYTF	TGTGCCGCACGCCTGACAGGGATATTAGGCTACACCTTC
TRBV4-3	TRBJ1-6	few	.	CASSQVGSNSPLHF	TGCGCCAGCAGCCAAGTGGGTTCTAATTCACCCCTCCACTTT
TRBV28	TRBJ2-7	.	TRBD2	CASSFTGLVTEQYF	TGTGCCAGCAGTTTTACGGGACTAGTGACCGAGCAGTACTTC
TRBV6-6	TRBJ2-3	.	TRBD2	CASKAGGPRTDTQYF	TGTGCCAGCAAGGCGGGGGGGCCGCGCACAGATACGCAGTATTTT